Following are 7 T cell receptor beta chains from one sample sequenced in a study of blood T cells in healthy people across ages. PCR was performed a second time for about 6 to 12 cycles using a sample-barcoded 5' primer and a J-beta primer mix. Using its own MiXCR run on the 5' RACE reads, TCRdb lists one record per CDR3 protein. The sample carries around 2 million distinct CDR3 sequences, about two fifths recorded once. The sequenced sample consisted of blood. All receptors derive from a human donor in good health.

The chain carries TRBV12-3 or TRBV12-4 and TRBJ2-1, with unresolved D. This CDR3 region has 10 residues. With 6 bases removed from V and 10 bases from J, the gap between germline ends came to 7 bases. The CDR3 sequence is CASSQKEQFF. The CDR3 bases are TGTGCCAGCAGCCAAAAAGAGCAGTTCTTC.

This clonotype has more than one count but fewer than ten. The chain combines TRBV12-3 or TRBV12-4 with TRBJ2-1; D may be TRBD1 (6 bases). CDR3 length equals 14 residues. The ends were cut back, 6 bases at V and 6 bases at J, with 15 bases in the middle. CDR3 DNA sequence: TGTGCCAGCAGCCCCGACAGGTTAACCAATGAGCAGTTCTTC. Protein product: CASSPDRLTNEQFF.

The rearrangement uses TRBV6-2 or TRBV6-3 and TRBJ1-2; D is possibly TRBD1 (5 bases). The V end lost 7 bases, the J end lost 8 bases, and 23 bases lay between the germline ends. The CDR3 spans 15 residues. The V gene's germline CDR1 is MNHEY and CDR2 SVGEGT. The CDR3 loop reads CASTDPGREVGGYTF. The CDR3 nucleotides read TGTGCCAGCACAGACCCGGGACGGGAGGTCGGAGGCTACACCTTC.

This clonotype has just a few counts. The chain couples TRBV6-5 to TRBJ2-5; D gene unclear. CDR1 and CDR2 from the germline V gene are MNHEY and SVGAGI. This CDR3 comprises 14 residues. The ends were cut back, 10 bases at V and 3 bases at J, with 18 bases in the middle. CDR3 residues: CATISWAEKETQYF. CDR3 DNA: TGTGCCACTATCTCCTGGGCAGAAAAAGAGACCCAGTACTTC.

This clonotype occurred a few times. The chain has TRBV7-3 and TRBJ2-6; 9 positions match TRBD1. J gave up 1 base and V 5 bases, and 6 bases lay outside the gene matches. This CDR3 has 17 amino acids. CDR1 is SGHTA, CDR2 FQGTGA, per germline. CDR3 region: CASSRDRVSSGANVLTF. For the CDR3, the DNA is TGTGCCAGCAGCCGGGACAGGGTATCTTCTGGGGCCAACGTCCTGACTTTC.

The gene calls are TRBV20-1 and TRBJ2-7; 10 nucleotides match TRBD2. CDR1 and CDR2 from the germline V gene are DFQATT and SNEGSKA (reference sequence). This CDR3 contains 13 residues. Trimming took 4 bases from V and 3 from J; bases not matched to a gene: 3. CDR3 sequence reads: CSANSGGFYEQYF. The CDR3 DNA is TGCAGTGCTAATAGCGGGGGGTTCTACGAGCAGTACTTC.

The CDR3, as DNA: TGTGCCAGCAGTGAGAAGGGGATGACAGATACGCAGTATTTT. Protein sequence: CASSEKGMTDTQYF. This rearrangement joins TRBV12-3 or TRBV12-4 to TRBJ2-3; D might be TRBD1 (5 bases). The CDR3 contains 14 residues. Trimming left V 5 bases short and J 3 bases short, with 12 bases between.